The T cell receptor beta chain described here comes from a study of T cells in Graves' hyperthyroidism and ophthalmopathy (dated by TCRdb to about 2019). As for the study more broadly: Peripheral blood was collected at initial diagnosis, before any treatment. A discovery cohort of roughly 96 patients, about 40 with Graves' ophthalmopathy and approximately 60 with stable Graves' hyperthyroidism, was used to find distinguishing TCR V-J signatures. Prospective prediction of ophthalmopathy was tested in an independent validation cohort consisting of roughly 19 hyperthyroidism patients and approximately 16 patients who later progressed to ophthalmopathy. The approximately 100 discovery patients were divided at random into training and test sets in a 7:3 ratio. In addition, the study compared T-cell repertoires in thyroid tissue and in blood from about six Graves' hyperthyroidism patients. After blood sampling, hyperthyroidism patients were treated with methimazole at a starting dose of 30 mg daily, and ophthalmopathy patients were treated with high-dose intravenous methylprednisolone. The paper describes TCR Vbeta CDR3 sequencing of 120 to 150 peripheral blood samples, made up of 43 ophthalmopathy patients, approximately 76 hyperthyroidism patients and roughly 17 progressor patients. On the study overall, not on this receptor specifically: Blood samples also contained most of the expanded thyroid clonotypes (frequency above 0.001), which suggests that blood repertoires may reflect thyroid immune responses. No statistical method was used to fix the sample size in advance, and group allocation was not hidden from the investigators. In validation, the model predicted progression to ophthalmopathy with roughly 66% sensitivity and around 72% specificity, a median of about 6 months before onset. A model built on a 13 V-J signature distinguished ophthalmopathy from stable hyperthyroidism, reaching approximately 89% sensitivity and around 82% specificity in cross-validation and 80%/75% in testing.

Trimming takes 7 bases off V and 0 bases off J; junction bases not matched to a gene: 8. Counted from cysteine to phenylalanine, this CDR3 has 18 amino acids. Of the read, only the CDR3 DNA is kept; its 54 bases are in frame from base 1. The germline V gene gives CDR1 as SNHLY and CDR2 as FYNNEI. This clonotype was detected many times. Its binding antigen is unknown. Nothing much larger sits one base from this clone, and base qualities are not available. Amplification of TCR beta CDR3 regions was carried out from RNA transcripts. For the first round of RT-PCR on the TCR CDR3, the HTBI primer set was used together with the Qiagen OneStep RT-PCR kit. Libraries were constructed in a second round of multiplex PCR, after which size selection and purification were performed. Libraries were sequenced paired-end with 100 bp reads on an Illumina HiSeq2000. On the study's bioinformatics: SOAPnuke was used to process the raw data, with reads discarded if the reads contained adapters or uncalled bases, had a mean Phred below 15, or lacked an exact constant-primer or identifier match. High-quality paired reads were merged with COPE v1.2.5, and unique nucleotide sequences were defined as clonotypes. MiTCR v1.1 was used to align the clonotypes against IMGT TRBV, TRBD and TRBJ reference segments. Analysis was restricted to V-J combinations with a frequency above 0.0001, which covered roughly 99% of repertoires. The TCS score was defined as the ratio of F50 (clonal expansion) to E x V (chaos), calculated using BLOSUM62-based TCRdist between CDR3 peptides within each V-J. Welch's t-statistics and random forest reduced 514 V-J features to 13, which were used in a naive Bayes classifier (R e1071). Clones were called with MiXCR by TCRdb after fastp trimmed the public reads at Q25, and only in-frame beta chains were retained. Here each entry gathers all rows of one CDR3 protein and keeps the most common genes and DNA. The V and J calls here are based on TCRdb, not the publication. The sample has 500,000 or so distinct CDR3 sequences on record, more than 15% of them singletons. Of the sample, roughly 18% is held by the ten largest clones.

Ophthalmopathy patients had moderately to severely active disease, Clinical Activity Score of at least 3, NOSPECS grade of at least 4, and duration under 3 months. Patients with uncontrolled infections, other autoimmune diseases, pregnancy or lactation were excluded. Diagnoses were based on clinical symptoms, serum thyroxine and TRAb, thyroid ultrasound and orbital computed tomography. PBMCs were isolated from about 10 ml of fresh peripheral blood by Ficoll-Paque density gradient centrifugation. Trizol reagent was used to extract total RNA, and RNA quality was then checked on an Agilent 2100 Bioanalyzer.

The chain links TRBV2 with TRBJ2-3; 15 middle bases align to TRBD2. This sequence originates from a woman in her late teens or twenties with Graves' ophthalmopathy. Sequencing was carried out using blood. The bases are TGTGCCAGCATCAATCTCGGACTAGCGGGGGGGAGCACAGATACGCAGTATTTT. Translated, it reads CASINLGLAGGSTDTQYF.